The rows below give T cell receptor beta chains drawn from one sample of a study of blood T cells in healthy people across ages. Each CDR3 protein is one row after TCRdb ran MiXCR on the 5' RACE reads. The sample gives approximately 790,000 distinct CDR3 sequences, approximately 65% of which show up once; roughly 26% is in the top ten. The sample taken for sequencing was blood. These receptor sequences come from a man aged 25 to 45 in good health. The CDR3 runs from the conserved cysteine through the conserved F or W. D genes are given only for firm matches. Some rows have no size entry. The others give once, few or many, or a class for an expanded clone.

clone size	D gene	V gene	J gene	CDR3 DNA	CDR3 protein
once	-	TRBV18	TRBJ2-7	TGTGCCAGCTCACCCGGGACCGCCGGACGGGAGCAGTACTTC	CASSPGTAGREQYF
many	-	TRBV28	TRBJ1-4	TGTGCCAGCAGCTCACGGGGGACCGAAAAACTGTTTTTT	CASSSRGTEKLFF
once	TRBD1	TRBV6-2/TRBV6-3	TRBJ2-7	TGTGCCAGCAGTTTATTTGGGACAGGGGAATTCGAGCAGTACTTC	CASSLFGTGEFEQYF
-	-	TRBV14	TRBJ2-6	TGTGCCAGCAGCCAGGGGATAGGAGGCTCTGGGGCCAACGTCCTGACTTTC	CASSQGIGGSGANVLTF
-	TRBD2	TRBV9	TRBJ2-3	TGTGCCAGCAGCTTTTCCGTGAAAGCGGGGGGACTAGATAGCACAGATACGCAGTATTTT	CASSFSVKAGGLDSTDTQYF
-	-	TRBV20-1	TRBJ2-1	TGCAGTGCTAGTAGGGACGGCTTCTACAATGAGCAGTTCTTC	CSASRDGFYNEQFF
-	-	TRBV15	TRBJ1-2	TGTGCCACCAGCAGAGCCACAGGAGCTAACTATGGCTACACCTTC	CATSRATGANYGYTF
-	-	TRBV7-2	TRBJ1-4	TGTGCCAGCAGCTTCGGCGGAGGTGGCGAAAAACTGTTTTTT	CASSFGGGGEKLFF
-	-	TRBV6-6	TRBJ2-7	TGTGCCAGCAGCCCTGGTATCGGCCCGAAGACGCCCGAGCAGTACTTC	CASSPGIGPKTPEQYF
few	TRBD2	TRBV7-9	TRBJ2-5	TGTGCCAGCAGCTACGGACTAGCGGGAGCCCCACAAGAGACCCAGTACTTC	CASSYGLAGAPQETQYF
-	TRBD2	TRBV20-1	TRBJ2-1	TGCAGTGCTAGAGACGCCCTAGCGGGGGGAAACCCCTACTCCTACAATGAGCAGTTCTTC	CSARDALAGGNPYSYNEQFF
-	TRBD1	TRBV7-2	TRBJ2-1	TGTGCCAGCAGCTTTCCGGGACAGGGGAGCGAGCAGTTCTTC	CASSFPGQGSEQFF
-	TRBD1	TRBV7-2	TRBJ2-1	TGTGCCAGCAGCATACAGGGGCCTGAGCAGTTCTTC	CASSIQGPEQFF
-	-	TRBV25-1	TRBJ2-1	TGTGCCAGCAGTGAATGGGCGGAGGCCCCGGGGGATGAGCAGTTCTTC	CASSEWAEAPGDEQFF
few	-	TRBV7-8	TRBJ1-2	TGTGCCAGCAGCTTATACAGGGTTGCTAACTATGGCTACACCTTC	CASSLYRVANYGYTF
few	-	TRBV30	TRBJ2-1	TGTGCCTGGAGTGTACTCGGCAATGAGCAGTTCTTC	CAWSVLGNEQFF
-	TRBD1	TRBV28	TRBJ2-1	TGTGCCACCGGGACAGACCCGTACAATGAGCAGTTCTTC	CATGTDPYNEQFF
-	-	TRBV12-3/TRBV12-4	TRBJ1-2	TGTGCCAGCAGCCTGGGATGGGCCGGGACAACTAACTATGGCTACACCTTC	CASSLGWAGTTNYGYTF
few	-	TRBV20-1	TRBJ1-5	TGCAGTGCTAGTGGGCGGAACAATCAGCCCCAGCATTTT	CSASGRNNQPQHF
-	TRBD2	TRBV20-1	TRBJ2-5	TGCAGTGCTACTAGCGGGAGGGAAGAGACCCAGTACTTC	CSATSGREETQYF
-	TRBD2	TRBV5-5	TRBJ2-1	TGTGCCAGCAGCGTGACTCTAGCGGGAATCTCCTACAATGAGCAGTTCTTC	CASSVTLAGISYNEQFF
-	-	TRBV11-2	TRBJ2-7	TGTGCCAGCAGCTACGCGGGGAACTCCTACGAGCAGTACTTC	CASSYAGNSYEQYF